The present T cell receptor beta chain was sequenced within a study of vaccination effects on CD4 cells after COVID-19. Ahead of sequencing, the ViraFEST assay grew antigen-specific CD4+ T cells using viral peptide pools. Following 10 days of culture, CD4+ T cells were isolated. The infection with SARS-CoV-2 (confirmed by PCR) occurred in this person between March and December 2020. This clone appeared a few times. Its antigen is not identified. The CDR3 covers 13 residues. The germline V and J ends were trimmed by 5 bases and 6 bases, with 11 bases remaining between them. Germline CDR1 and CDR2: MNHEY and SMNVEV (reference sequence). The table came from immunoSEQ multiplex PCR; TCRdb's copy has only in-frame clones and leaves some out. The sample holds nearly 45,000 clones; around 66% are singletons and the top ten take more than 30%.

The V call is TRBV27, the J call TRBJ1-5, with D maybe TRBD1 (5 bases). Specimen: CD4+ T cells from PBMCs cultured with a peptide pool, collected before COVID-19 vaccination. This receptor was identified in a human donor who had a prior SARS-CoV-2 infection. The CDR3 here is CASSPRASQPQHF. The CDR3 nucleotides are TGTGCCAGCAGTCCCAGGGCCTCTCAGCCCCAGCATTTT.